This section outlines one T cell receptor (beta chain) sequence together with its context. A constant-region primer served to make TCR beta cDNA from about 0.5 ug total RNA. The TCR beta library was amplified through three nested multiplex PCR rounds in a modified ARM-PCR procedure. PCR rounds one and two used TRBV1-TRBV30 forward primers with a C-beta reverse primer for 10 cycles each. MiXCR, run by TCRdb on the multiplex PCR reads, gives a single entry per CDR3 protein. Among approximately 340,000 distinct CDR3 sequences listed, 65% were seen once. In addition to blood RNA drawn from unsorted whole blood, germline DNA was extracted. This entry is derived from a study of tumor-infiltrating lymphocytes in primary liver carcinoma. The CDR3 covers 20 residues. Trimming left V 5 bases short and J 0 bases short, with 23 bases between. Germline CDR1 is LNHDA and CDR2 is SQIVND (reference sequence).

Sequenced input: peripheral blood. This chain uses TRBV19 with TRBJ2-6; D is possibly TRBD1 (6 bases). The sequence came from a man aged 40-49 years with primary liver carcinoma and hepatitis B virus infection. The CDR3 nucleotides read TGTGCCAGTAGTGCCCGACAGGAAGCCGATTTAAGCTCTGGGGCCAACGTCCTGACTTTC. Translated: CASSARQEADLSSGANVLTF.